A selection of T cell receptor beta chains follows, all from one sample in a study of blood T cell repertoires in COVID-19. The repertoire was sequenced with immunoSEQ multiplex PCR; TCRdb's copy has only in-frame clones and lacks some. The data contain some 35,000 clones, roughly 80% of them singletons. Sequencing was performed on peripheral blood. Receptors were obtained from a man between 65 and 79 years old with acute or convalescent COVID-19. Each CDR3 is given with its conserved first and last residue. Each record gives: D gene, clone size, J gene, V gene, CDR3 protein, CDR3 DNA. D genes are given only for firm matches. Rows give clone size only sometimes, using once, few, many, or a class for an expanded clone.

>TRBD2|NA|TRBJ2-1|TRBV30
CAWSGTSANEQFF
TGTGCCTGGAGTGGGACTAGCGCAAATGAGCAGTTCTTC
>TRBD1|once|TRBJ2-1|TRBV30
CAWSKGQGILDEQFF
TGTGCCTGGAGTAAGGGACAGGGGATTCTCGATGAGCAGTTCTTC
>TRBD1|NA|TRBJ1-5|TRBV6-5
CASSQLQGLDQPQHF
TGTGCCAGCAGTCAATTACAGGGGTTGGATCAGCCCCAGCATTTT
>NA|NA|TRBJ2-7|TRBV27
CASSLSGGFYYEQYF
TGTGCCAGCAGTTTATCTGGCGGGTTTTACTACGAGCAGTACTTC
>NA|NA|TRBJ2-3|TRBV3-1/TRBV3-2
CASSQAFGESGTDTQYF
TGTGCCAGCAGCCAAGCTTTTGGGGAGAGCGGCACAGATACGCAGTATTTT
>TRBD2|NA|TRBJ2-2|TRBV10-2
CASRVGLAGAGELFF
TGCGCCAGCAGGGTGGGACTAGCGGGAGCCGGGGAGCTGTTTTTT
>NA|NA|TRBJ2-7|TRBV18
CASSPPGARRSYEQYF
TGTGCCAGCTCACCACCGGGGGCGAGGAGATCCTACGAGCAGTACTTC
>NA|NA|TRBJ1-3|TRBV29-1
CSVAQFSGNTIYF
TGCAGCGTTGCACAGTTTTCTGGAAACACCATATATTTT
>TRBD2|NA|TRBJ2-2|TRBV19
CASSLRLAATGELFF
TGTGCCAGTAGTCTCCGACTAGCGGCCACCGGGGAGCTGTTTTTT
>TRBD2|NA|TRBJ2-1|TRBV10-3
CATGLAGGYNEQFF
TGTGCCACAGGACTAGCGGGGGGTTACAATGAGCAGTTCTTC
>NA|NA|TRBJ2-1|TRBV5-4
CASSSPAVSYNEQFF
TGTGCCAGCAGCTCCCCAGCGGTCTCCTACAATGAGCAGTTCTTC
>TRBD1|NA|TRBJ2-7|TRBV27
CASSFFGQGYEQYF
TGTGCCAGCAGTTTTTTCGGACAGGGCTACGAGCAGTACTTC
>NA|NA|TRBJ1-3|TRBV7-9
CASSLRGAGAIYF
TGTGCCAGCAGCTTAAGAGGCGCCGGAGCCATATATTTT
>NA|NA|TRBJ2-1|TRBV21-1
CASSMPGQGSYNEQFF
TGTGCCAGCAGCATGCCGGGACAGGGATCCTACAATGAGCAGTTCTTC
>NA|NA|TRBJ1-5|TRBV24-1
CATSDYRNNQPQHF
TGTGCCACCAGTGATTACAGGAACAATCAGCCCCAGCATTTT
>NA|NA|TRBJ1-2|TRBV7-6
CASSPQRGLDGYTF
TGTGCCAGCAGCCCTCAGCGTGGTTTGGATGGCTACACCTTC
>NA|NA|TRBJ1-1|TRBV5-6
CASSPMTYLNTEAFF
TGTGCCAGCAGCCCGATGACATACCTGAACACTGAAGCTTTCTTT
>TRBD1|NA|TRBJ1-5|TRBV24-1
CATSDLRFGDSSNQPQHF
TGTGCCACCAGTGATTTGAGATTTGGGGACAGTAGCAATCAGCCCCAGCATTTT
>NA|NA|TRBJ1-2|TRBV7-2
CASSYPGGYYGYTF
TGTGCCAGCAGCTACCCCGGGGGTTACTATGGCTACACCTTC
>NA|NA|TRBJ2-5|TRBV13
CASNRGGGNQETQYF
TGTGCCAGCAATAGAGGCGGGGGCAACCAAGAGACCCAGTACTTC
>TRBD2|NA|TRBJ2-3|TRBV10-2
CASSLGLGGTDTQYF
TGCGCCAGCAGCCTCGGACTAGGAGGCACAGATACGCAGTATTTT
>NA|NA|TRBJ2-1|TRBV9
CASSVVGERYNEQFF
TGTGCCAGCAGCGTAGTTGGGGAGCGCTACAATGAGCAGTTCTTC
>TRBD2|NA|TRBJ2-2|TRBV25-1
CASSDSGGSTRLFF
TGTGCCAGCAGTGATAGCGGGGGCTCGACCCGGCTGTTTTTT
>TRBD1|few|TRBJ1-4|TRBV9
CASSFRGGTGGEKLFF
TGTGCCAGCAGCTTCAGAGGGGGGACAGGAGGTGAAAAACTGTTTTTT
>TRBD1|NA|TRBJ1-1|TRBV5-6
CASRSLRTGANTEAFF
TGTGCCAGCAGGTCCCTGAGGACAGGGGCGAACACTGAAGCTTTCTTT
>NA|few|TRBJ2-3|TRBV19
CASSPRLRDTQYF
TGTGCCAGTAGTCCGAGACTCAGAGATACGCAGTATTTT
>NA|NA|TRBJ2-1|TRBV7-9
CASGPRQDEQFF
TGTGCCAGCGGACCGCGACAGGATGAGCAGTTCTTC
>TRBD1|NA|TRBJ1-2|TRBV6-2/TRBV6-3
CASSRRSTGSDGYTF
TGTGCCAGCAGCCGACGATCGACAGGGAGCGATGGCTACACCTTC
>NA|NA|TRBJ2-1|TRBV10-2
CASSGRVGVGSYNEQFF
TGCGCCAGCAGTGGGAGAGTAGGGGTTGGCTCCTACAATGAGCAGTTCTTC
>NA|NA|TRBJ1-2|TRBV19
CASTGGGNYGYTF
TGTGCCAGTACAGGCGGAGGGAACTATGGCTACACCTTC
>TRBD1|few|TRBJ1-2|TRBV7-9
CASSLRTGNLGYTF
TGTGCCAGCAGCCTACGGACAGGGAATCTGGGCTACACCTTC
>NA|once|TRBJ1-1|TRBV7-6
CASSTQGYTEAFF
TGTGCCAGCAGCACACAGGGATACACTGAAGCTTTCTTT
>NA|NA|TRBJ2-7|TRBV4-1
CASSQDLGDYEQYF
TGCGCCAGCAGCCAAGATCTCGGAGACTACGAGCAGTACTTC
>TRBD1|NA|TRBJ1-1|TRBV18
CASSPQIKRGRGEHTEAFF
TGTGCCAGCTCACCACAAATAAAGAGGGGGCGAGGGGAACATACTGAAGCTTTCTTT
>TRBD1|NA|TRBJ1-1|TRBV18
CASSPPGTGYTEAFF
TGTGCCAGCTCACCACCGGGGACAGGGTACACTGAAGCTTTCTTT
>TRBD1|NA|TRBJ2-5|TRBV19
CASSIMGQGGETQYF
TGTGCCAGTAGTATAATGGGACAGGGAGGGGAGACCCAGTACTTC
>NA|NA|TRBJ2-3|TRBV10-3
CAISDWRQGTDTQYF
TGTGCCATCAGTGATTGGCGGCAGGGGACAGATACGCAGTATTTT
>NA|NA|TRBJ1-3|TRBV4-3
CASSQDRAGLRTGNTIYF
TGCGCCAGCAGCCAAGATCGGGCAGGGTTAAGGACTGGAAACACCATATATTTT
>TRBD2|NA|TRBJ2-3|TRBV11-3
CASSAGLADTDTQYF
TGTGCCAGCAGCGCGGGACTAGCTGACACAGATACGCAGTATTTT
>TRBD1|NA|TRBJ2-3|TRBV23-1
CASRTGVGFDGTDTQYF
TGCGCCAGCAGGACAGGGGTTGGTTTTGACGGCACAGATACGCAGTATTTT
>TRBD1|NA|TRBJ1-1|TRBV25-1
CASSESVRTGRTEAFF
TGTGCCAGCAGTGAATCGGTCCGGACAGGGCGCACTGAAGCTTTCTTT
>TRBD1|NA|TRBJ2-7|TRBV9
CASSPGQNYEQYF
TGTGCCAGCTCTCCGGGACAGAACTACGAGCAGTACTTC
>NA|NA|TRBJ1-1|TRBV7-9
CASSPPGAVNTEAFF
TGTGCCAGCAGCCCTCCTGGGGCGGTGAACACTGAAGCTTTCTTT
>NA|NA|TRBJ1-1|TRBV10-3
CAISERQENTEAFF
TGTGCCATCAGTGAGAGGCAGGAGAACACTGAAGCTTTCTTT
>NA|NA|TRBJ2-7|TRBV25-1
CASTTSPQGYEQYF
TGTGCCAGCACAACCTCCCCTCAGGGCTACGAGCAGTACTTC
>NA|once|TRBJ1-3|TRBV18
CASNDNHGNTIYF
TGTGCCAGCAATGACAACCATGGAAACACCATATATTTT
>NA|once|TRBJ2-1|TRBV4-3
CASSQRTASYYNEQFF
TGCGCCAGCAGCCAACGGACCGCTAGCTATTACAATGAGCAGTTCTTC